Presented here are 20 T cell receptor beta chains from one specimen sequenced in a study of CD8 T cells in Susac syndrome. Random hexamers were used to reverse transcribe 0.5 to 1 ug of RNA. TCRdb re-called the immunoSEQ multiplex PCR reads through MiXCR, storing one row per CDR3 protein. The sample lists roughly 200,000 distinct CDR3 sequences; around 95% were seen once. The sample taken for sequencing was CD4+ T cells from PBMCs. These receptors were obtained from a human donor with multiple sclerosis.

The V call is TRBV29-1, the J call TRBJ2-7; 9 bases align to TRBD1. Germline V gene sequence: CDR1 SQVTM, CDR2 ANQGSEA. The CDR3 runs to 13 residues. After removal of 6 bases from V and 3 bases from J, the junction contained 6 bases not matched to a gene. CDR3 sequence reads: CSVTPGQGYEQYF. The CDR3 bases are TGCAGCGTCACTCCGGGACAGGGCTACGAGCAGTACTTC.

The chain's CDR3 is CASSQSIWGGDGYTF. The CDR3 region has the DNA TGTGCCAGCAGCCAATCGATTTGGGGAGGTGATGGCTACACCTTC. The chain has TRBV16 and TRBJ1-2, with D hard to call. Trimming removed 0 bases from V and 6 bases from J, with 14 bases in between. This CDR3 is 15 amino acids long. Looked up from germline, CDR1 is KGHSY and CDR2 is FQNENV.

The rearrangement links TRBV24-1 to TRBJ2-3, with TRBD2 matching 7 bases. The germline V gene encodes CDR1 KGHDR and CDR2 SFDVKD. The CDR3 has 17 amino acids. CDR3 amino acids: CALHPPWLAVFRDTQYF. The CDR3 bases are TGTGCATTACATCCCCCCTGGCTAGCGGTCTTCAGGGATACGCAGTATTTT.

This clonotype was picked up one time. The chain couples TRBV29-1 to TRBJ2-2; D unclear. From germline, CDR1 is SQVTM and CDR2 ANQGSEA. Between the trimmed V and J ends, which lost 5 bases and 7 bases, there was a span of 14 bases. This CDR3 has 13 residues. Here the CDR3 DNA reads TGCAGCGTTCGCGTGACAAATTACGGGGAGCTGTTTTTT. Protein: CSVRVTNYGELFF.

The rearrangement uses TRBV20-1 and TRBJ1-3; 8 nucleotides line up with TRBD1. CDR1 is DFQATT and CDR2 is SNEGSKA in the germline V gene (reference sequence). The J segment lost 1 base and the V segment lost 6 bases, leaving 2 bases of the junction unmatched. This CDR3 is built from 13 residues. This CDR3 is CSAWDRSGNTIYF. Here the CDR3 DNA reads TGCAGTGCGTGGGACAGGTCTGGAAACACCATATATTTT.

This chain joins TRBV20-1 and TRBJ2-1, with D possibly matching TRBD2 (6 bases). The CDR3 runs to 13 residues. Between the trimmed V and J ends, which lost 3 bases and 6 bases, there was a span of 12 bases. CDR1 and CDR2 from the germline V gene are DFQATT and SNEGSKA (reference sequence). The CDR3 here is CSARRDGINEQFF. The CDR3 DNA sequence: TGCAGTGCTAGGCGGGACGGGATCAATGAGCAGTTCTTC.

This clonotype has a single count. The chain uses TRBV11-2 and TRBJ2-5, with 8 bases fitting TRBD1. From germline, CDR1 is SGHAT and CDR2 FQNNGV. V was pared by 1 base and J by 2 bases, with 9 bases of the junction left unmatched. This CDR3 has 17 residues. The CDR3 nucleotides are TGTGCCAGCAGCTTAGGCGAACGGGACAGGAGACAAGAGACCCAGTACTTC. Translating it yields CASSLGERDRRQETQYF.

This chain joins TRBV15 and TRBJ1-1; D gene unclear. This CDR3 is built from 13 residues. Germline V gene data show CDR1 as LNHNV and CDR2 as YYDKDF (reference sequence). V was clipped by 1 base and J by 4 bases, with 7 bases between them. The CDR3 DNA reads TGTGCCACCAGCAGAGGGGTAGTCACTGAAGCTTTCTTT. Translated: CATSRGVVTEAFF.

The chain employs TRBV30 and TRBJ2-5, with 11 bases lining up with TRBD2. The CDR3 is made up of 15 amino acids. Germline CDR1 and CDR2: GTSNPN and SVGIG (reference sequence). V lost 3 bases and J lost 4; bases outside the gene matches: 7. Written as DNA, the CDR3 is TGTGCCTGGAGCCCGGGACTAGCGGTCCCAGAGACCCAGTACTTC. This sequence encodes CAWSPGLAVPETQYF.

The gene calls are TRBV7-9 and TRBJ2-3, with D possibly TRBD2 on 7 matching bases. Trimming took off 8 bases at V and 2 bases at J, with 14 bases between the two ends. Germline V CDR1 and CDR2: SEHNR, FQNEAQ (reference sequence). The CDR3 has 14 amino acids. CDR3 in amino acids: CASRRGGPTDTQYF. The CDR3 DNA is TGTGCCAGCCGGAGGGGGGGGCCCACAGATACGCAGTATTTT. The full variable domain, in which reference TRBV7-9 and TRBJ2-3 provide the parts outside the CDR3, is DTGVSQNPRHKITKRGQNVTFRCDPISEHNRLYWYRQTLGQGPEFLTYFQNEAQLEKSRLLSDRFSAERPKGSFSTLEIQRTEQGDSAMYLCASRRGGPTDTQYFGPGTRLTVL.

J is TRBJ1-6 and V is TRBV5-1, with no clear D. The CDR3 covers 15 residues. V lost 4 bases, J lost 8 bases, and 16 bases lay in between. Germline V gene lookup returns CDR1 SGHRS and CDR2 YFSETQ. In nucleotides, the CDR3 is TGCGCCAGCAGCCCTGGACGGGAATGGGATTCACCCCTCCACTTT. This translates into CASSPGREWDSPLHF.

The chain employs TRBV20-1 and TRBJ2-5, with 7 positions matching TRBD1. The CDR3 runs 15 residues. Losses at the gene ends were 3 bases for V and 3 bases for J; bases not matched to a gene: 10. Germline CDR1 is DFQATT and CDR2 is SNEGSKA (reference sequence). In DNA form, the CDR3 reads TGCAGTGCTAGGGCCGGGGCACAGGGGAAAGAGACCCAGTACTTC. Translated, it gives CSARAGAQGKETQYF.

This chain uses TRBV18 with TRBJ1-1, with a possible D match to TRBD1 (5 bases). The length of the CDR3 is 11 residues. V lost 8 bases, J lost 7 bases, and 11 bases lay in between. CDR1 and CDR2 from the germline V gene are KGHSH and LQKENI. The CDR3 DNA is TGTGCCAGCCACCGGGGGGGTGAAGCTTTCTTT. Encoded protein: CASHRGGEAFF.

The chain couples TRBV12-3 or TRBV12-4 to TRBJ2-7; tentative D call: TRBD1 (5 bases). CDR3 length: 15 residues. Trimming removed 4 bases from V and 2 bases from J, with 15 bases in between. The CDR3 spells CASSSWTRLPYEQYF. The CDR3 nucleotides are TGTGCCAGCAGTTCCTGGACACGGCTCCCCTACGAGCAGTACTTC.

The chain is built from TRBV9 and TRBJ1-6; possibly TRBD1 for D (5 bases). The CDR3 covers 15 residues. V dropped 3 bases and J dropped 4 bases, with 11 bases sitting between them. Germline lookup yields CDR1 SGDLS and CDR2 YYNGEE. The DNA of the CDR3 is TGTGCCAGCAGCGAATCAGGGAGTTATAATTCACCCCTCCACTTT. This encodes CASSESGSYNSPLHF.

V and J are TRBV5-1 and TRBJ2-3; 12 bases agree with TRBD1. J gave up 0 bases and V 4 bases, and 3 bases lay outside the gene matches. The CDR3 contains 16 residues. The germline CDR1 and CDR2 sequences are SGHRS and YFSETQ. The CDR3 loop is CASSEGQGASTDTQYF. Written as DNA, the CDR3 is TGCGCCAGCAGCGAGGGACAGGGGGCGAGCACAGATACGCAGTATTTT.

The J gene is TRBJ1-2, the V gene TRBV7-9; the D gene is possibly TRBD1 (5 bases). Germline CDR1 reads SEHNR; CDR2 reads FQNEAQ (reference sequence). Trimming took off 7 bases at V and 7 bases at J, with 16 bases between the two ends. The CDR3 extends over 13 amino acids. This CDR3 reads CASIIGGSGGYTF. The DNA of the CDR3 is TGTGCCAGCATTATCGGGGGTAGCGGTGGCTACACCTTC.

The J gene is TRBJ1-2, the V gene TRBV30, with D maybe TRBD1 (6 bases). Germline assignment: CDR1 GTSNPN and CDR2 SVGIG (reference sequence). Trimming left V 2 bases short and J 4 bases short, with 20 bases between. The CDR3 is made up of 16 amino acids. The CDR3: CAWSPGRRQAIYGYTF. In nucleotides, the CDR3 is TGTGCCTGGAGTCCAGGCCGTCGACAGGCAATCTATGGCTACACCTTC. The full variable domain, rest sourced from reference TRBV30 and TRBJ1-2, is SQTIHQWPATLVQPVGSPLSLECTVEGTSNPNLYWYRQAAGRGLQLLFYSVGIGQISSEVPQNLSASRPQDRQFILSSKKLLLSDSGFYLCAWSPGRRQAIYGYTFGSGTRLTVV.

The chain uses TRBV9 and TRBJ1-6; no clear D. Trimming left V 0 bases short and J 8 bases short, with 9 bases between. The CDR3 spans 14 residues. CDR1 and CDR2 from the germline V gene are SGDLS and YYNGEE. The CDR3 DNA follows: TGTGCCAGCAGCGTAGCTGCCACCGATTCACCCCTCCACTTT. Residues: CASSVAATDSPLHF.

The chain links TRBV14 to TRBJ1-6, with 7 positions matching TRBD1. Germline V gene data show CDR1 as SGHDN and CDR2 as FVKESK. The CDR3 covers 15 residues. The trim removed 4 bases at V and 7 bases at J, leaving 7 bases unmatched. The CDR3 DNA reads TGTGCCAGCAGCCTTTCGACAGGGCAGAATTCACCCCTCCACTTT. It codes for CASSLSTGQNSPLHF. The entire variable domain, with the rest obtained from reference TRBV14 and TRBJ1-6, is as follows: EAGVTQFPSHSVIEKGQTVTLRCDPISGHDNLYWYRRVMGKEIKFLLHFVKESKQDESGMPNNRFLAERTGGTYSTLKVQPAELEDSGVYFCASSLSTGQNSPLHFGNGTRLTVT.